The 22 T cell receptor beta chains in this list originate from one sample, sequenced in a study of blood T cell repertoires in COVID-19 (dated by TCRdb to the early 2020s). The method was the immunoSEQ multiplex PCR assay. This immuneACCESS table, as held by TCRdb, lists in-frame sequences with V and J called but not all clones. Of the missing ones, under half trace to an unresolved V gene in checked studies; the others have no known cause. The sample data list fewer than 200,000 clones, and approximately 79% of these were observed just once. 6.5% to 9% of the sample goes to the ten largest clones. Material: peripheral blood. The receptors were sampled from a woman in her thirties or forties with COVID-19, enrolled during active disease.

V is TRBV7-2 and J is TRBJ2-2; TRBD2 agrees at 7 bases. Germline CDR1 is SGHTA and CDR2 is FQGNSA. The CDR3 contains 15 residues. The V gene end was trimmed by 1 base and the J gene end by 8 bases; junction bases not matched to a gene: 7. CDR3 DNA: TGTGCCAGCAGCTTAGTACTAGCGCTAAGGGGGGAGCTGTTTTTT. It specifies CASSLVLALRGELFF.

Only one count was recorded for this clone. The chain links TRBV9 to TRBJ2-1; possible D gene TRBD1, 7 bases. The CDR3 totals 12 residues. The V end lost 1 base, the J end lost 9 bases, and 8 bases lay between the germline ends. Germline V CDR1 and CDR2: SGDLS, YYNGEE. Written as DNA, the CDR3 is TGTGCCAGCAGCGTACAGGGGGGTGAGCAGTTCTTC. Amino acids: CASSVQGGEQFF.

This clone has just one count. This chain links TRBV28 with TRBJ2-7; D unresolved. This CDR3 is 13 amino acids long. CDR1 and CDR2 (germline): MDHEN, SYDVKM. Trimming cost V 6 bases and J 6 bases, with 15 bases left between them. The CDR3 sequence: CASSRPGLREQYF. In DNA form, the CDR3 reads TGTGCCAGCAGCCGACCAGGTCTCCGCGAGCAGTACTTC.

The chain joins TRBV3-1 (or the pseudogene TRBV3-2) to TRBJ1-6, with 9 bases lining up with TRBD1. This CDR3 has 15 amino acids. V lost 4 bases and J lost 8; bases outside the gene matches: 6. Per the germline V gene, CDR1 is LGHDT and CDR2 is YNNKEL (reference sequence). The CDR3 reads CASSPQGQGYSPLHF. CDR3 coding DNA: TGTGCCAGCAGCCCTCAGGGACAGGGCTATTCACCCCTCCACTTT.

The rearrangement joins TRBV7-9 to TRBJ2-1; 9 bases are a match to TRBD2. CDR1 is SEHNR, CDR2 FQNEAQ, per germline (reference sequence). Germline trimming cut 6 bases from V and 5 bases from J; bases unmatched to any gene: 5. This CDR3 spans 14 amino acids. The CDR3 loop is CASRVAGVNNEQFF. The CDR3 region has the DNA TGTGCCAGCAGAGTAGCGGGGGTTAACAATGAGCAGTTCTTC.

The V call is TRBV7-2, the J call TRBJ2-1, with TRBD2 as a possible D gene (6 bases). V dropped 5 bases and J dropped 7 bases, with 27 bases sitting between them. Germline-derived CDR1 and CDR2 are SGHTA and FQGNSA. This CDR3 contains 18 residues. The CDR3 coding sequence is TGTGCCAGCAGCGGAGGTGGGGATATCCTCCGGGGGTTTAATGAGCAGTTCTTC. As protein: CASSGGGDILRGFNEQFF.

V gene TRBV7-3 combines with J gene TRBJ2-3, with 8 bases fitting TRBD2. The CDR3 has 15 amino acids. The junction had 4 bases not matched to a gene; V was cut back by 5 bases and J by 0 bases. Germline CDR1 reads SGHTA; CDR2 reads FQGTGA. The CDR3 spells CASSQSGGSTDTQYF. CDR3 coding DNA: TGTGCCAGCAGCCAGAGCGGGGGAAGCACAGATACGCAGTATTTT.

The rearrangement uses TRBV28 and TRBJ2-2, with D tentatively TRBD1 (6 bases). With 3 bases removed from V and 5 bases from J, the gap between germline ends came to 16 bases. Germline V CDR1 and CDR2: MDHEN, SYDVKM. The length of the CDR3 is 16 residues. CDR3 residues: CASSFLGRGRTGELFF. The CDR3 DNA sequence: TGTGCCAGCAGTTTTTTGGGCAGGGGTCGAACCGGGGAGCTGTTTTTT.

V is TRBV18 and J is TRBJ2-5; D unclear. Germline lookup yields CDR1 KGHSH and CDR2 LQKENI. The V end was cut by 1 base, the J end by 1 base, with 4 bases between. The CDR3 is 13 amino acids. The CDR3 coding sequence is TGTGCCAGCTCACCACGACTCCAAGAGACCCAGTACTTC. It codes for CASSPRLQETQYF.

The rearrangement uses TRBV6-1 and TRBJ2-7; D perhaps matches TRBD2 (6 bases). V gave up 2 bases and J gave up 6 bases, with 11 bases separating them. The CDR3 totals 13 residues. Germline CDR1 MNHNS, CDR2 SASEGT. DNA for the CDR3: TGTGCCAGCAGTGAAAGTACGGGGGTCGAGCAGTACGTC. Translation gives CASSESTGVEQYV.

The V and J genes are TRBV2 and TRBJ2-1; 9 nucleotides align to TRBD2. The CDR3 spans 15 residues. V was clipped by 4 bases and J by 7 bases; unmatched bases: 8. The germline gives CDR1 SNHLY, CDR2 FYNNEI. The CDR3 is CASSVGLAGKNEQFF. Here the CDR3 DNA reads TGTGCCAGCAGTGTCGGTCTAGCGGGGAAGAATGAGCAGTTCTTC.

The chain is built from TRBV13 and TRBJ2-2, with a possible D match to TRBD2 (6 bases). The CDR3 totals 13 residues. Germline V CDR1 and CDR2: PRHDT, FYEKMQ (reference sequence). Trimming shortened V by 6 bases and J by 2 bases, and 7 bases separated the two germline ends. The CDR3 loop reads CASSSGNTGELFF. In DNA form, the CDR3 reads TGTGCCAGCAGTAGCGGTAACACCGGGGAGCTGTTTTTT.

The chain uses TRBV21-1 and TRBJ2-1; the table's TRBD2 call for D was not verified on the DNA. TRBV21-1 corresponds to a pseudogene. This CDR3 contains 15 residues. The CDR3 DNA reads TGTGCCAGCAGCGAAGGGAAGCGGGAGATGGATGAGCAGTTCTTC. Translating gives CASSEGKREMDEQFF.

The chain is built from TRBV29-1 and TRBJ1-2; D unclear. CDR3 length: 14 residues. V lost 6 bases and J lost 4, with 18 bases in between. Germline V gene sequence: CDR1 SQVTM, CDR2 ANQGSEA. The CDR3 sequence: CSVSSAYKRYGYTF. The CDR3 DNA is TGCAGCGTATCTTCGGCATACAAGCGCTATGGCTACACCTTC.

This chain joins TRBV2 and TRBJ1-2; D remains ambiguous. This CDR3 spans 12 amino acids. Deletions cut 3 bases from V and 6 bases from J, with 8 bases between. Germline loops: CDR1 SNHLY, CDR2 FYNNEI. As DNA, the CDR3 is TGTGCCAGCAGTGATCATTCAGATGGCTACACCTTC. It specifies CASSDHSDGYTF.

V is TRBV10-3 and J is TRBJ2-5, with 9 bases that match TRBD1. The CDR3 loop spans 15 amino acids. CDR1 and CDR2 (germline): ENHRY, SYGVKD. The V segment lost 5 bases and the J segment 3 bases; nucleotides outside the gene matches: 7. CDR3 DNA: TGTGCCATCAGTCCACAGGGGACAGGGAAAGAGACCCAGTACTTC. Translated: CAISPQGTGKETQYF.

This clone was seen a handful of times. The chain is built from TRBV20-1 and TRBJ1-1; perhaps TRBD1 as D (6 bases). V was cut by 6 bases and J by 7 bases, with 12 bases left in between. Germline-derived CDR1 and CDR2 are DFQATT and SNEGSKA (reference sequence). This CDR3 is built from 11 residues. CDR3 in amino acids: CSADYRVEAFF. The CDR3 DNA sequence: TGCAGTGCGGATTACAGGGTTGAAGCTTTCTTT.

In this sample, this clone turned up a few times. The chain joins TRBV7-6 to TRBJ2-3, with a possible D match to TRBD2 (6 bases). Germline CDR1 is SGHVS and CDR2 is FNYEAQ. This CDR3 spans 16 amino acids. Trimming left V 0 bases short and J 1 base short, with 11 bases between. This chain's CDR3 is CASSLAPGSGTDTQYF. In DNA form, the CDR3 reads TGTGCCAGCAGCTTAGCCCCCGGGAGCGGCACAGATACGCAGTATTTT.

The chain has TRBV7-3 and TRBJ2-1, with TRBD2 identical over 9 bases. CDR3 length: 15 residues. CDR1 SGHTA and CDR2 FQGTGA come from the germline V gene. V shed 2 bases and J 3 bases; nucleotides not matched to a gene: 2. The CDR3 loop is CASSLFSGGYNEQFF. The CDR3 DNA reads TGTGCCAGCAGCTTATTTAGCGGGGGCTACAATGAGCAGTTCTTC. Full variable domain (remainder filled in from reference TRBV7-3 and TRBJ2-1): GAGVSQTPSNKVTEKGKYVELRCDPISGHTALYWYRQSLGQGPEFLIYFQGTGAADDSGLPNDRFFAVRPEGSVSTLKIQRTERGDSAVYLCASSLFSGGYNEQFFGPGTRLTVL.

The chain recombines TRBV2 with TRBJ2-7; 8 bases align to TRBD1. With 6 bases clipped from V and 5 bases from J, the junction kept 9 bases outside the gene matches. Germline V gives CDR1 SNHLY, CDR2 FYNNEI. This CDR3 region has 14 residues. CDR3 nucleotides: TGTGCCAGCAGAAAAACAGAGACAGGGGACGAGCAGTACTTC. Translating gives CASRKTETGDEQYF.

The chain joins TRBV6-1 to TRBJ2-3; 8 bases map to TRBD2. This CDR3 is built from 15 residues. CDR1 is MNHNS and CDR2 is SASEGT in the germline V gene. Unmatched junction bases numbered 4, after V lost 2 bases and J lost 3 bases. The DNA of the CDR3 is TGTGCCAGCAGTGAACCGGGACTAGGAACAGATACGCAGTATTTT. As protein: CASSEPGLGTDTQYF.

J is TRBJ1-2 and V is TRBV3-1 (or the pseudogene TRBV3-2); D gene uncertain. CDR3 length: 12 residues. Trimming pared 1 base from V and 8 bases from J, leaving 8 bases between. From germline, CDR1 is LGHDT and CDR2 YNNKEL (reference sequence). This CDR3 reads CASSQAGVGYTF. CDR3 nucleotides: TGTGCCAGCAGCCAAGCCGGGGTCGGCTACACCTTC.